Each of the 19 T cell receptor beta chains below was sequenced from the same sample in a study of blood T cell repertoires in COVID-19 (dated by TCRdb to the early 2020s). Library construction relied on the immunoSEQ multiplex PCR assay. What TCRdb holds here is the immuneACCESS table cut down to in-frame rearrangements. Part of the clones is not present; checked against another copy, under half of the missing clones reflect an unresolved V gene, and the others are unexplained. The sample table records about 440,000 clones; 70% to 90% of these occur just once. Around 12% of the sample comes from the top ten. Sequenced sample: peripheral blood. The source of these receptors is a woman aged 45-65 years with COVID-19, enrolled during active disease.

This rearrangement joins TRBV27 to TRBJ1-1; D gene unclear. V was clipped by 6 bases and J by 1 base, with 9 bases between them. The CDR3 has 13 residues. CDR1 and CDR2 from the germline V gene are MNHEY and SMNVEV (reference sequence). CDR3 residues: CASSPQSNTEAFF. In DNA form, the CDR3 reads TGTGCCAGCAGCCCACAATCGAACACTGAAGCTTTCTTT.

The rearrangement joins TRBV6-6 to TRBJ2-5, with 7 bases lining up with TRBD1. The germline V gene encodes CDR1 MNHNY and CDR2 SVGAGI (reference sequence). V trimming: 4 bases; J trimming: 5 bases; junction bases outside the gene matches: 7. There are 14 residues in the CDR3. The CDR3 bases are TGTGCCAGCAGTTCCGGGCTCAGGGGGGAGACCCAGTACTTC. It encodes CASSSGLRGETQYF.

On this clone: Within the sample, other DNA sequences also encode this same CDR3. V gene TRBV5-1 combines with J gene TRBJ1-1; TRBD1 aligns across 9 bases. The CDR3 has 13 residues. Unmatched junction bases numbered 1, after V lost 3 bases and J lost 4 bases. The germline V gene encodes CDR1 SGHRS and CDR2 YFSETQ. CDR3 sequence: CASSSGQGTEAFF. The CDR3 DNA reads TGCGCCAGCAGCTCGGGACAGGGCACTGAAGCTTTCTTT. Variable domain in full (rest from reference TRBV5-1 and TRBJ1-1): KAGVTQTPRYLIKTRGQQVTLSCSPISGHRSVSWYQQTPGQGLQFLFEYFSETQRNKGNFPGRFSGRQFSNSRSEMNVSTLELGDSALYLCASSSGQGTEAFFGQGTRLTVV.

The chain is built from TRBV19 and TRBJ1-2; D is unresolved. Trimming removed 5 bases from V and 4 bases from J, with 8 bases in between. CDR1 is LNHDA and CDR2 is SQIVND in the germline V gene (reference sequence). This CDR3 is 12 amino acids long. The CDR3 DNA reads as TGTGCCAGTAGTCCCGTCTCCTATGGCTACACCTTC. Protein product: CASSPVSYGYTF.

J is TRBJ1-1 and V is TRBV7-9; possibly TRBD1 for D (6 bases). Trimming removed 5 bases from V and 7 bases from J, with 11 bases in between. The CDR3 has 12 residues. The germline V gene encodes CDR1 SEHNR and CDR2 FQNEAQ (reference sequence). CDR3 sequence: CASSNRDIEAFF. CDR3 bases: TGTGCCAGCAGCAACCGGGACATTGAAGCTTTCTTT. Variable domain in full (rest from reference TRBV7-9 and TRBJ1-1): DTGVSQNPRHKITKRGQNVTFRCDPISEHNRLYWYRQTLGQGPEFLTYFQNEAQLEKSRLLSDRFSAERPKGSFSTLEIQRTEQGDSAMYLCASSNRDIEAFFGQGTRLTVV.

This chain uses TRBV6-5 with TRBJ2-7, with TRBD1 matching over 9 bases. Germline V lookup: CDR1 MNHEY, CDR2 SVGAGI. The CDR3 totals 15 residues. The J segment lost 7 bases and the V segment lost 5 bases, leaving 12 bases of the junction unmatched. DNA of the CDR3: TGTGCCAGCAGTCCTAGTGGACAGGGGCCGAGGGAGCAGTACTTC. Translating gives CASSPSGQGPREQYF.

The J gene is TRBJ1-2, the V gene TRBV11-2, with D hard to call. The germline V and J ends were trimmed by 2 bases and 4 bases, with 5 bases remaining between them. This CDR3 has 12 amino acids. Germline CDR1 is SGHAT and CDR2 is FQNNGV. The chain's CDR3 is CASSLNLYGYTF. As DNA, the CDR3 is TGTGCCAGCAGCTTAAATCTCTATGGCTACACCTTC. The variable domain in full, completed from reference TRBV11-2 and TRBJ1-2, reads EAGVAQSPRYKIIEKRQSVAFWCNPISGHATLYWYQQILGQGPKLLIQFQNNGVVDDSQLPKDRFSAERLKGVDSTLKIQPAKLEDSAVYLCASSLNLYGYTFGSGTRLTVV.

V is TRBV6-4 and J is TRBJ1-2, with D possibly being TRBD1 (6 bases). Germline V gene sequence: CDR1 MRHNA, CDR2 SNTAGT. The CDR3 sequence is 15 residues long. V gave up 5 bases and J gave up 4 bases, with 17 bases separating them. CDR3 protein: CASSPIGGLGYGYTF. For the CDR3, the DNA is TGTGCCAGCAGTCCCATAGGGGGATTGGGCTATGGCTACACCTTC.

Worth noting for this clone: The sample holds other DNA sequences that translate to the same CDR3. This chain uses TRBV15 with TRBJ1-3, with D hard to call. Germline-derived CDR1 and CDR2 are LNHNV and YYDKDF (reference sequence). This CDR3 is 16 amino acids long. Between the trimmed V and J ends, which lost 0 bases and 0 bases, there was a span of 9 bases. The CDR3 region has the DNA TGTGCCACCAGCAGAGATCGTCAGTCCTCTGGAAACACCATATATTTT. It specifies CATSRDRQSSGNTIYF.

This chain links TRBV5-5 with TRBJ1-1, with D uncertain. Trimming left V 0 bases short and J 3 bases short, with 9 bases between. The germline V gene encodes CDR1 SGHKS and CDR2 YYEKEE (reference sequence). This CDR3 comprises 14 residues. CDR3 region: CASSLGAFDTEAFF. In DNA, the CDR3 is TGTGCCAGCAGCTTGGGGGCCTTCGACACTGAAGCTTTCTTT.

Turning to this clone: This specimen includes other DNA sequences encoding the same CDR3. The chain is built from TRBV7-9 and TRBJ2-3; D ambiguous. Trimming took off 5 bases at V and 0 bases at J, with 3 bases between the two ends. The CDR3 runs 12 residues. Germline-derived CDR1 and CDR2 are SEHNR and FQNEAQ (reference sequence). The CDR3 DNA follows: TGTGCCAGCAGCCCTAGCACAGATACGCAGTATTTT. This translates into CASSPSTDTQYF. The variable domain in full, completed from reference TRBV7-9 and TRBJ2-3, reads DTGVSQNPRHKITKRGQNVTFRCDPISEHNRLYWYRQTLGQGPEFLTYFQNEAQLEKSRLLSDRFSAERPKGSFSTLEIQRTEQGDSAMYLCASSPSTDTQYFGPGTRLTVL.

The rearrangement joins TRBV6-1 to TRBJ2-4, with 9 bases that match TRBD1. The CDR3 covers 16 residues. Trimming at V came to 4 bases and at J to 6 bases, leaving 10 bases not matched to a gene. From germline, CDR1 is MNHNS and CDR2 SASEGT. CDR3: CASSGGTGTIPNIQYF. The CDR3 coding sequence is TGTGCCAGCAGTGGTGGGACAGGGACAATCCCAAACATTCAGTACTTC.

The rearrangement joins TRBV2 to TRBJ1-2; 7 bases align to TRBD1. This CDR3 has 13 residues. With V trimmed by 2 bases and J by 7 bases, 4 bases remained unmatched. Germline V gives CDR1 SNHLY, CDR2 FYNNEI. DNA for the CDR3: TGTGCCAGCAGTGAAACGACAGGGAGTGGCTACACCTTC. Amino acid sequence: CASSETTGSGYTF.

The chain recombines TRBV3-1 (or the pseudogene TRBV3-2) with TRBJ2-1; 9 positions match TRBD1. CDR3 length: 15 residues. Trimming at V came to 3 bases and at J to 5 bases, leaving 5 bases not matched to a gene. Germline V gives CDR1 LGHDT, CDR2 YNNKEL (reference sequence). CDR3 coding DNA: TGTGCCAGCAGCCAGGGACAGGGCATACACAATGAGCAGTTCTTC. This codes for CASSQGQGIHNEQFF.

The chain carries TRBV24-1 and TRBJ2-7, with 7 bases identical to TRBD1. The V gene end was trimmed by 9 bases and the J gene end by 2 bases; junction bases not matched to a gene: 12. This CDR3 spans 15 amino acids. Germline V gene data show CDR1 as KGHDR and CDR2 as SFDVKD. CDR3 protein: CATDFDRATPYEQYF. DNA for the CDR3: TGTGCCACCGATTTCGACAGGGCGACCCCCTACGAGCAGTACTTC.

This clone was seen more than once but under ten times. The sample holds other DNA sequences that translate to the same CDR3. The rearrangement links TRBV29-1 to TRBJ2-1; a possible D gene is TRBD2 (6 bases). Germline CDR1 SQVTM, CDR2 ANQGSEA. V lost 3 bases and J lost 4, with 10 bases in between. This CDR3 region has 13 residues. The CDR3 DNA sequence: TGCAGCGTTGAGGGGACTTCATACAATGAGCAGTTCTTC. As protein: CSVEGTSYNEQFF.

The chain uses TRBV23-1 and TRBJ1-2, with D unresolved. TRBV23-1 is recorded as an ORF, its role being uncertain. The CDR3 length is 15 residues. V lost 0 bases, J lost 4 bases, and 12 bases lay in between. In nucleotides, the CDR3 is TGCGCCAGCAGTCAATCCAGGCAGATAAGCTATGGCTACACCTTC. Amino acids: CASSQSRQISYGYTF.

The chain carries TRBV5-1 and TRBJ2-5; the D gene is possibly TRBD1 (7 bases). The V end lost 7 bases, the J end lost 3 bases, and 19 bases lay between the germline ends. There are 15 residues in the CDR3. Germline CDR1 reads SGHRS; CDR2 reads YFSETQ. CDR3 amino acids: CASFLPGGTEETQYF. The DNA of the CDR3 is TGCGCCAGCTTCCTCCCTGGGGGGACAGAAGAGACCCAGTACTTC.

V and J are TRBV24-1 and TRBJ2-1, with D unclear. Per the germline V gene, CDR1 is KGHDR and CDR2 is SFDVKD. V lost 3 bases, J lost 6 bases, and 17 bases lay in between. This CDR3 is built from 16 residues. CDR3 DNA: TGTGCCACCAGTGATCCCAATATACGGAGATTCAATGAGCAGTTCTTC. Translated: CATSDPNIRRFNEQFF.